The clone carrying this TCR beta chain came up many times. Known numbers of the T cell clone KT2 were added to PBMC. Trimming shortened V by 0 bases and J by 3 bases, and 5 bases separated the two germline ends. The CDR3 contains 14 residues. CDR1 and CDR2 (germline): MNHNS, SASEGT. Each cDNA got a UMI-containing oligo ligated at its 3' end. The first PCR ran approximately 4 cycles with an equimolar RC1.1 and RC1.2 beta primer mix. TCRdb recomputed calls from the UMI-ligation and nested PCR reads with MiXCR, one row per CDR3 protein. Of just under 50,000 distinct CDR3 sequences in the sample, 11% were seen once. These data belong to a study of quantifying T cell responses using KT2 cells. As for the study in general: cDNA was made from DNase-treated RNA using alpha and beta constant primers.

The TCR comes from a human donor. Sequencing was carried out using PBMCs spiked with cells of the T cell clone KT2. J is TRBJ2-2 and V is TRBV6-1; maybe TRBD1 (5 bases). CDR3 nucleotide sequence: TGTGCCAGCAGTGAAGCAGGGGACACCGGGGAGCTGTTTTTT. Translation: CASSEAGDTGELFF.